Listed below are T cell receptor beta chains from one sample, sequenced in a study of T cells in Graves' hyperthyroidism and ophthalmopathy. Each CDR3 protein is one row after TCRdb ran MiXCR on the multiplex PCR reads. This table holds roughly 570,000 distinct CDR3 sequences, 46% found once. Sequences were obtained from peripheral blood or thyroid tissue (not recorded which). The origin of the receptors is an adult woman with Graves' disease, either hyperthyroidism or ophthalmopathy (not recorded which). Each CDR3 is given without its conserved first and last residue. Fields, in order: V gene, CDR3 length, clone size, CDR3 protein. Part of the rows lack a size; the others show once, few, many or a class for expanded clones.

V gene: TRBV7-9
CDR3 length: 16
clone size: .
CDR3 protein: ASSFFRYRDRGSYGYT

V gene: TRBV19
CDR3 length: 14
clone size: .
CDR3 protein: ARDGRGLTGANVLT

V gene: TRBV10-2
CDR3 length: 10
clone size: many
CDR3 protein: ASSRVTGELF

V gene: TRBV7-2
CDR3 length: 12
clone size: many
CDR3 protein: ASSSILEAGELF

V gene: TRBV29-1
CDR3 length: 10
clone size: .
CDR3 protein: SVGFGLGEQY

V gene: TRBV3-1
CDR3 length: 12
clone size: many
CDR3 protein: ASSQRTGTYEQY

V gene: TRBV25-1
CDR3 length: 13
clone size: .
CDR3 protein: ASSEFEGPGETQY

V gene: TRBV29-1
CDR3 length: 12
clone size: few
CDR3 protein: SVETPRGANVLT

V gene: TRBV24-1
CDR3 length: 10
clone size: .
CDR3 protein: ASSTTGLEQF

V gene: TRBV13
CDR3 length: 11
clone size: many
CDR3 protein: ASSLSSANVLT

V gene: TRBV27
CDR3 length: 16
clone size: .
CDR3 protein: ASSLGQDPLLSGNTIY

V gene: TRBV29-1
CDR3 length: 10
clone size: few
CDR3 protein: SVGWTAYEQY

V gene: TRBV29-1
CDR3 length: 11
clone size: .
CDR3 protein: SVDLDSSYEQY

V gene: TRBV27
CDR3 length: 10
clone size: .
CDR3 protein: ASSFRGLEAF

V gene: TRBV5-1
CDR3 length: 12
clone size: many
CDR3 protein: ASSPDGFNYEQY

V gene: TRBV5-1
CDR3 length: 11
clone size: many
CDR3 protein: ASSLVGEQPQH

V gene: TRBV2
CDR3 length: 11
clone size: many
CDR3 protein: ADQGNENEKLF

V gene: TRBV11-2
CDR3 length: 12
clone size: many
CDR3 protein: ASSFGRQSTGAF